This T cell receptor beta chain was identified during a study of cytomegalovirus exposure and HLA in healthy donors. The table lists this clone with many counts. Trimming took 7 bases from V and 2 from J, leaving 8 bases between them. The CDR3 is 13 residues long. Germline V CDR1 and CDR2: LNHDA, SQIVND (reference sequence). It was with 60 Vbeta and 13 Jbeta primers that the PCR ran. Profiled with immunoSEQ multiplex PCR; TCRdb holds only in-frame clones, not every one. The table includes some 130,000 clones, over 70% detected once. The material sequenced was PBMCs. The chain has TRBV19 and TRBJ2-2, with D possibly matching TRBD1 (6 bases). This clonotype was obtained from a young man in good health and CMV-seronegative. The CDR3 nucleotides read TGTGCCAGTATCAGGGGTAACACCGGGGAGCTGTTTTTT. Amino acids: CASIRGNTGELFF.